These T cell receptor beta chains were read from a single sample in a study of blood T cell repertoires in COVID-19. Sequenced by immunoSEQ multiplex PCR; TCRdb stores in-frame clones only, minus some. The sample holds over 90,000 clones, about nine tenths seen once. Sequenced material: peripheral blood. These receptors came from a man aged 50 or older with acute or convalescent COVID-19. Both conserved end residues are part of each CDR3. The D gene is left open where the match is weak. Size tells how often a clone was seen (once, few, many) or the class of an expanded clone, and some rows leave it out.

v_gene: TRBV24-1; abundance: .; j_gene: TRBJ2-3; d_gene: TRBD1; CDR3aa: CATSEAGQGADTQYF; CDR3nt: TGTGCCACCAGTGAGGCGGGACAGGGGGCAGATACGCAGTATTTT
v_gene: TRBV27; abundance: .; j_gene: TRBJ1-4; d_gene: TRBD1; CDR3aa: CASSWGQTTEKLFF; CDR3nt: TGTGCCAGCAGTTGGGGACAGACCACTGAAAAACTGTTTTTT
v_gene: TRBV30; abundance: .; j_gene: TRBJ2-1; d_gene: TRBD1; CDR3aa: CAWSQGAGTNEQFF; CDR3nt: TGTGCCTGGAGTCAGGGGGCGGGGACCAATGAGCAGTTCTTC
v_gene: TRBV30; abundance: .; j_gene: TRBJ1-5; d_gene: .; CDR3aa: CAWSAESNQPQHF; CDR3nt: TGTGCCTGGAGTGCCGAGAGCAATCAGCCCCAGCATTTT
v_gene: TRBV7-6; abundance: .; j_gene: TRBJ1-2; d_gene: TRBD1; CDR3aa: CASSSTGDYGYTF; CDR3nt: TGTGCCAGCAGTTCGACAGGGGACTATGGCTACACCTTC
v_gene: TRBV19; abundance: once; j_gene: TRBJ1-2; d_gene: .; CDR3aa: CASMATVGLEDGLDYGYTF; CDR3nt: TGTGCCAGTATGGCGACAGTGGGACTGGAGGATGGACTGGACTATGGCTACACCTTC
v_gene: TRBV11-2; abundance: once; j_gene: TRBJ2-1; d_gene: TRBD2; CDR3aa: CASREKLAGGRDEQFF; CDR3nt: TGTGCCAGCAGGGAAAAACTAGCGGGAGGGCGGGATGAGCAGTTCTTC
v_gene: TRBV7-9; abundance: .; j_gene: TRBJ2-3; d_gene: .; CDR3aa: CASTKGSQPLIFTDTQYF; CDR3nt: TGTGCCAGCACCAAAGGCAGCCAACCACTAATATTCACAGATACGCAGTATTTT
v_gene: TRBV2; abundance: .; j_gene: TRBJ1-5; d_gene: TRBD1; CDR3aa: CASSTGQGVNQPQHF; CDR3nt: TGTGCCAGCAGCACGGGACAGGGCGTCAATCAGCCCCAGCATTTT
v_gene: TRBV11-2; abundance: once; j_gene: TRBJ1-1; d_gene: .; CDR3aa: CASSPSMNTEAFF; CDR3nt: TGTGCCAGCAGCCCGAGTATGAACACTGAAGCTTTCTTT
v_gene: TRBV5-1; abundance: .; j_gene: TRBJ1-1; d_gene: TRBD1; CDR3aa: CASSLEGQGLNTEAFF; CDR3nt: TGCGCCAGCAGCTTGGAAGGACAGGGGCTTAACACTGAAGCTTTCTTT
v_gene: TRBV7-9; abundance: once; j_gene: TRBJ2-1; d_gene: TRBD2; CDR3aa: CASSLLLAAYNEQFF; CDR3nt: TGTGCCAGCAGCTTACTACTAGCGGCTTACAATGAGCAGTTCTTC
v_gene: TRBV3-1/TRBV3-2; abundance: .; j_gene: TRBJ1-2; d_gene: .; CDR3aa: CASSQVVVGRADGYTF; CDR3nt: TGTGCCAGCAGCCAAGTGGTAGTAGGACGAGCGGATGGCTACACCTTC
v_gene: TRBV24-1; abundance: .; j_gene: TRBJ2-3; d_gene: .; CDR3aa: CATRGGDTQYF; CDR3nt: TGTGCCACCAGAGGGGGAGATACGCAGTATTTT
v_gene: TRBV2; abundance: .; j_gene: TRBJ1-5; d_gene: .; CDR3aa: CASSYERGNQPQHF; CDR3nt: TGTGCCAGCAGTTACGAAAGGGGAAATCAGCCCCAGCATTTT